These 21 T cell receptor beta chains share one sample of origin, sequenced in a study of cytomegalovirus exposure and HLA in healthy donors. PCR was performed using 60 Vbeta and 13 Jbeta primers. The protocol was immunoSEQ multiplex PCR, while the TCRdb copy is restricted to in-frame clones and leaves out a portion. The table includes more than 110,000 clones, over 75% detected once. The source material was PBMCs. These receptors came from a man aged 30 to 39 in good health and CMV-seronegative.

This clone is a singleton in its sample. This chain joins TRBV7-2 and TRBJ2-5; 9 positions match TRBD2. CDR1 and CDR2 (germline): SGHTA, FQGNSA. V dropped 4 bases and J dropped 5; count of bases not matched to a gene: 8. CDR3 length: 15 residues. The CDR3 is CASSSLASGVETQYF. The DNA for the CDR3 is TGTGCCAGCAGCTCGCTGGCTAGCGGGGTGGAGACCCAGTACTTC.

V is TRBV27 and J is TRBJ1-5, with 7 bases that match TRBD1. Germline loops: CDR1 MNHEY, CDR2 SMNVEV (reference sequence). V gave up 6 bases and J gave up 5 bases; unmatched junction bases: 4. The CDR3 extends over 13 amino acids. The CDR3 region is CASSRRGHQPQHF. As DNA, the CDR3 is TGTGCCAGCAGCCGAAGGGGGCATCAGCCCCAGCATTTT.

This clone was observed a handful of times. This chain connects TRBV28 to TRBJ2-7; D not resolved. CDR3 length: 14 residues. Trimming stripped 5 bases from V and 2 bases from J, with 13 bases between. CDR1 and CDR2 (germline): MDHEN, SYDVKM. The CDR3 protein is CASSARLSTYEQYF. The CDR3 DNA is TGTGCCAGCAGTGCCCGACTTTCTACCTACGAGCAGTACTTC.

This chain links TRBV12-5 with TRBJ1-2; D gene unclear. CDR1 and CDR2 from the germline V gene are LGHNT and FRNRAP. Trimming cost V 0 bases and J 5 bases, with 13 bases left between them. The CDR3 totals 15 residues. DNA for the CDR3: TGTGCTAGTGGTTTGGTAGCCGGTCCTATTTATGGCTACACCTTC. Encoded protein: CASGLVAGPIYGYTF.

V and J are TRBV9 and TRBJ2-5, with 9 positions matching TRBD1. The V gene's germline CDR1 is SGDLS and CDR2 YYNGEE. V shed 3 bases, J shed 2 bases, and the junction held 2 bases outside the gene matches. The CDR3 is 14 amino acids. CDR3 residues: CASSGGQGQETQYF. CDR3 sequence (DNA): TGTGCCAGCAGCGGGGGACAGGGACAAGAGACCCAGTACTTC.

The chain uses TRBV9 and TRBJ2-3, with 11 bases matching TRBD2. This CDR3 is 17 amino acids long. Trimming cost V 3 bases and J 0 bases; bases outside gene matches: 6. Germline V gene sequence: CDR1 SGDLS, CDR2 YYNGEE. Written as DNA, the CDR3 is TGTGCCAGCAGCGCCAACTTAGCGGGAGGGAGCACAGATACGCAGTATTTT. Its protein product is CASSANLAGGSTDTQYF.

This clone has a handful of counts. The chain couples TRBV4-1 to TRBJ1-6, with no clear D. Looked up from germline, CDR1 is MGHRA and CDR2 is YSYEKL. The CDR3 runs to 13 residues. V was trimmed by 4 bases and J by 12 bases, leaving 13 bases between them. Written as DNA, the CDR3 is TGCGCCAGCAGCCGTCTCCGGGGTGAACCCCTCCACTTT. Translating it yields CASSRLRGEPLHF.

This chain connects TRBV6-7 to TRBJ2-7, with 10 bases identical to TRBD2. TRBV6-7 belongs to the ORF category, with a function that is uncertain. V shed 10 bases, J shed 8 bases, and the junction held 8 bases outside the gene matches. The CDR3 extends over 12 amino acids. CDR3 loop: CAKTASGSQQYF. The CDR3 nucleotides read TGTGCCAAAACGGCTAGCGGGAGTCAGCAGTACTTC.

The CDR3 DNA reads as TGTGCCACCGACGAGCAGGGGTCAGGAAACACCATATATTTT. It encodes CATDEQGSGNTIYF. The rearrangement links TRBV2 to TRBJ1-3; D possibly corresponds to TRBD1 (6 bases). V dropped 10 bases and J dropped 4 bases, with 17 bases sitting between them. Per the germline V gene, CDR1 is SNHLY and CDR2 is FYNNEI. This CDR3 comprises 14 residues.

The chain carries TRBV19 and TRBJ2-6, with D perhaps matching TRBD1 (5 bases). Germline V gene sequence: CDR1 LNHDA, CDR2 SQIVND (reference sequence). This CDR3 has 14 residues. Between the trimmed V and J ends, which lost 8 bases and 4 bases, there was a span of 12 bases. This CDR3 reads CASLVGPGANVLTF. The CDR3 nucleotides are TGTGCCAGTCTTGTGGGGCCAGGGGCCAACGTCCTGACTTTC.

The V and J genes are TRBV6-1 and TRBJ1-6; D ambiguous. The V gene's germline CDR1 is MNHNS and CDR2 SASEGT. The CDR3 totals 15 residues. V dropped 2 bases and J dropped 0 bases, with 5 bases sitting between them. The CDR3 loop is CASSERSSYNSPLHF. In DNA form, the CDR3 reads TGTGCCAGCAGTGAAAGGAGCTCCTATAATTCACCCCTCCACTTT.

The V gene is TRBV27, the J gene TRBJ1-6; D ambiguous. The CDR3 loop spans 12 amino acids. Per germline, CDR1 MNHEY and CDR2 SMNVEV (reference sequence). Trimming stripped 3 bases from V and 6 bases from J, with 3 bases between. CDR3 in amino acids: CASSFSNSPLHF. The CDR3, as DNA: TGTGCCAGCAGTTTCTCTAATTCACCCCTCCACTTT.

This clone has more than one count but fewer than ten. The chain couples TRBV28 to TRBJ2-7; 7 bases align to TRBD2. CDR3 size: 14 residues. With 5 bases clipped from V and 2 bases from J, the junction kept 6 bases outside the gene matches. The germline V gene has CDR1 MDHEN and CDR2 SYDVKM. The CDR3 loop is CASSLPGLTYEQYF. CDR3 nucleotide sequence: TGTGCCAGCAGTCTCCCGGGACTAACCTACGAGCAGTACTTC.

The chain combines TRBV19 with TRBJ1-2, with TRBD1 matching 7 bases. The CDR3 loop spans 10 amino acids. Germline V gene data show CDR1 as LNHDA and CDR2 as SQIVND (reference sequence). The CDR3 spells CSTGYYGYTF. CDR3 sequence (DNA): TGTTCGACAGGGTACTATGGCTACACCTTC.

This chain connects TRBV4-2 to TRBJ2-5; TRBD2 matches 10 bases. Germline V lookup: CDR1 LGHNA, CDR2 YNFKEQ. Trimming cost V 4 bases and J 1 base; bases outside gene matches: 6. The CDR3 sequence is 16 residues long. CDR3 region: CASSLGGTSVQETQYF. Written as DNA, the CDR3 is TGTGCCAGCAGCCTGGGGGGGACTAGCGTCCAAGAGACCCAGTACTTC.

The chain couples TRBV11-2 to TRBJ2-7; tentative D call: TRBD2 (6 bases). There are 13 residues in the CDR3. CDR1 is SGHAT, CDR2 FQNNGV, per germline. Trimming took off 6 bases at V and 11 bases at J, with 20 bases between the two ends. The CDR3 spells CASSLPGAPREYF. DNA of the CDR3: TGTGCCAGCAGTCTCCCGGGAGCACCGAGGGAGTACTTC. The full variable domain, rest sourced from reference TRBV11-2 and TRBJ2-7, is EAGVAQSPRYKIIEKRQSVAFWCNPISGHATLYWYQQILGQGPKLLIQFQNNGVVDDSQLPKDRFSAERLKGVDSTLKIQPAKLEDSAVYLCASSLPGAPREYFGPGTRLTVT.

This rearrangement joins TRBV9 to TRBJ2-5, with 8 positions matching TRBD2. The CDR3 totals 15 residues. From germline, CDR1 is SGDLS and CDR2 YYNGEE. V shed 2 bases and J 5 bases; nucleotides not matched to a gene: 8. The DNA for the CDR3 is TGTGCCAGCAGCGTTCACATAGCGGGACGGGAGACCCAGTACTTC. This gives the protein CASSVHIAGRETQYF.

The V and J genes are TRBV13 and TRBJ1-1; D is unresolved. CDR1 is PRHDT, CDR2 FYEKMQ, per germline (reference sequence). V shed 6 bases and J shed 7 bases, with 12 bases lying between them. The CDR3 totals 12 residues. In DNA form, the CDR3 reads TGTGCCAGCAGTTCAGCAGGAAATGAAGCTTTCTTT. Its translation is CASSSAGNEAFF.

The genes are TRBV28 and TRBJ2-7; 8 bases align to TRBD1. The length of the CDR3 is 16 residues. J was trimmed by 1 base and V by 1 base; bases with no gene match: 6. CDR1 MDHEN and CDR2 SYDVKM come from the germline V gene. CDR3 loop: CASSLSSGGISYEQYF. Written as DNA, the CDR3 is TGTGCCAGCAGTTTATCCTCAGGGGGCATATCCTACGAGCAGTACTTC.

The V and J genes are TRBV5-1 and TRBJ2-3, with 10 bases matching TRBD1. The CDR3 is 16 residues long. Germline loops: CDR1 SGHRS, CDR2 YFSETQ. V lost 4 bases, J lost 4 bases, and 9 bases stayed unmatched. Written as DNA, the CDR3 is TGCGCCAGCAGCCCCGGGGACAGGGGTGGCTCAGATACGCAGTATTTT. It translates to CASSPGDRGGSDTQYF.

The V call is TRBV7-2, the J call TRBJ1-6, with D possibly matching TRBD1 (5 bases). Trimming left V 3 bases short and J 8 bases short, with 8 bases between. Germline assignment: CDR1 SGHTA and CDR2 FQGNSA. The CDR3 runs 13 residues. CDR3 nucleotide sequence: TGTGCCAGCAGCTTCGGGGGTTATTCACCCCTCCACTTT. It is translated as CASSFGGYSPLHF.